This TCR beta chain originates from a study of T cells in tuberculosis. Study-level background: This South African cohort compared adolescents with or without latent tuberculosis against adults with active tuberculosis.

This clone was seen once. The repertoire was sequenced with immunoSEQ multiplex PCR; TCRdb's copy has only in-frame clones and lacks some. The profile shows 25,000 to 30,000 clones, over 85% of them singletons. The germline gives CDR1 SGHRS, CDR2 YFSETQ. This CDR3 has 14 residues. After removal of 5 bases from V and 4 bases from J, the junction contained 7 bases not matched to a gene. The chain has TRBV5-1 and TRBJ2-3; 7 positions agree with TRBD1. This clonotype was obtained from a donor between 5 and 29 years old with latent tuberculosis or without tuberculosis infection. Sequencing was done on a sample of PBMCs. The CDR3 DNA is TGCGCCAGCAGTTTGATCACAGGGGCAGATACGCAGTATTTT. As protein: CASSLITGADTQYF. Full variable domain (missing parts from reference TRBV5-1 and TRBJ2-3): KAGVTQTPRYLIKTRGQQVTLSCSPISGHRSVSWYQQTPGQGLQFLFEYFSETQRNKGNFPGRFSGRQFSNSRSEMNVSTLELGDSALYLCASSLITGADTQYFGPGTRLTVL.